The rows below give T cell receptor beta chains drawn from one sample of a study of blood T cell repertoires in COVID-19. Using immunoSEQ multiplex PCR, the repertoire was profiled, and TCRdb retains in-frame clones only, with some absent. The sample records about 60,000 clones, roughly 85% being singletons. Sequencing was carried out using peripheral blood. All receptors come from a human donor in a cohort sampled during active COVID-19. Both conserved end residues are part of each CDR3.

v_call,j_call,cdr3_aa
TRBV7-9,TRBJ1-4,CASSLARVEYEKLFF
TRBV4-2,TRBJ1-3,CASSQRFTGGWGNTIYF
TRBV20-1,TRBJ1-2,CSASGDRDFYGYTF
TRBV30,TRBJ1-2,CAWRAWGVNYGYTF
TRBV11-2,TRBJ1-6,CASSPTRGAVNSPLHF
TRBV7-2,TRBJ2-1,CASSLLAGSSYNEQFF
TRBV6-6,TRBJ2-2,CASSYLTGTGELFF
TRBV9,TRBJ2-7,CASSEGQGIYYEQYF
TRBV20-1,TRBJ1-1,CSASPQVTATEAFF
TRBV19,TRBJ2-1,CASSWTGSYNEQFF
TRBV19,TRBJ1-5,CASCKGGESRISNQPQHF